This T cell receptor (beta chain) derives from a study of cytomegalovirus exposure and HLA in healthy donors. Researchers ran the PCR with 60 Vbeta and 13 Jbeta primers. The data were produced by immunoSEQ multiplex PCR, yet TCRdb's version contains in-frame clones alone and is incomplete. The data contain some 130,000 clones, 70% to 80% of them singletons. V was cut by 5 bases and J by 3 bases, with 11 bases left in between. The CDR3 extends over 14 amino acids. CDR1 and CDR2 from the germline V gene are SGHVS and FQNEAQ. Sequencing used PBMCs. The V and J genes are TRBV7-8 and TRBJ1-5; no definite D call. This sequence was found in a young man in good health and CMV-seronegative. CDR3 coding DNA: TGTGCCAGCAGCCGAGACACCTACAATCAGCCCCAGCATTTT. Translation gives CASSRDTYNQPQHF.